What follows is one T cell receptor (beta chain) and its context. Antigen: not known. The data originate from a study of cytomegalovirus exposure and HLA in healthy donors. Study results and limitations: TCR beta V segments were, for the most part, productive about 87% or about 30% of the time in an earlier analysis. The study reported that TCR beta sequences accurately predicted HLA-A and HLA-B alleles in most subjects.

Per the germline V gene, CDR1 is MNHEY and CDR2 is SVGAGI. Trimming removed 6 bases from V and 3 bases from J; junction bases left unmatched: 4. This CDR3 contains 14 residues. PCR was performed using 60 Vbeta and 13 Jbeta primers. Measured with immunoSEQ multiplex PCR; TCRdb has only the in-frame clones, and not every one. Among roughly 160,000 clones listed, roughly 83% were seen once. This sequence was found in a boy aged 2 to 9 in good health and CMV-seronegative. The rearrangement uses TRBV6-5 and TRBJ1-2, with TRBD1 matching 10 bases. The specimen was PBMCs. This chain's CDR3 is CASSLDRGDYGYTF. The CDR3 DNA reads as TGTGCCAGCAGCCTGGACAGGGGGGACTATGGCTACACCTTC.